These T cell receptor beta chains were read from a single sample in a study of blood T cell repertoires in COVID-19. The method was immunoSEQ multiplex PCR; TCRdb's version includes in-frame clones alone and lacks a portion of them. The table records over 85,000 clones, approximately 90% of them present only once. The sample consisted of peripheral blood. The receptors come from a human donor with COVID-19, enrolled during active disease. The donor label of this sample is uncertain. The CDR3 runs from the conserved cysteine through the conserved F or W. The order of the fields is V gene, J gene, clone size, D gene, CDR3 length, CDR3 DNA, CDR3 protein. D genes are given only for firm matches. Rows give clone size only sometimes, using once, few, many, or a class for an expanded clone.

TRBV28,TRBJ1-5,.,.,19,TGTGCCAGCAGTAGTAGGGGGATCCTCCTTGACTATAGCAATCAGCCCCAGCATTTT,CASSSRGILLDYSNQPQHF
TRBV25-1,TRBJ1-1,.,TRBD1,15,TGTGCCAGCTCTGATCCGGGACAGAGTCTCCCGATGGCTTTCTTT,CASSDPGQSLPMAFF
TRBV10-3,TRBJ2-5,.,.,13,TGTGCCACCGCCGGGGTAAATAAAGAGACCCAGTACTTC,CATAGVNKETQYF
TRBV2,TRBJ1-3,.,.,15,TGTGCCAGCAGCCCCAGGGGCCAGAGCCTAAACACCATATATTTT,CASSPRGQSLNTIYF
TRBV28,TRBJ2-1,.,TRBD1,15,TGTGCCAGCAGTACCGTCAGGGGGACCTACAATGAGCAGTTCTTC,CASSTVRGTYNEQFF
TRBV18,TRBJ2-5,.,.,15,TGTGCCAGCTCACCAATGGGGGGTTCCCAAGAGACCCAGTACTTC,CASSPMGGSQETQYF
TRBV24-1,TRBJ2-1,few,.,15,TGTGCCACCAGTGATGGCTTGACAGGAGGCAATGAGCAGTTCTTC,CATSDGLTGGNEQFF
TRBV11-2,TRBJ2-1,.,TRBD2,17,TGTGCCAGCAGCTTAGGGGGGGAGCGGGAGAAAGGAAATGAGCAGTTCTTC,CASSLGGEREKGNEQFF
TRBV20-1,TRBJ2-3,.,.,11,TGCAGTGTTCAGGTCACAGATACGCAGTATTTT,CSVQVTDTQYF
TRBV19,TRBJ2-4,.,.,13,TGTGCCAGTAGTTCTTCAGGGCCGGGTTCACAGTACTTC,CASSSSGPGSQYF
TRBV5-6,TRBJ2-1,.,.,14,TGTGCCAGCAGCTTGCCGCTAGCGCACAATGAGCAGTTCTTC,CASSLPLAHNEQFF
TRBV5-1,TRBJ1-1,.,.,13,TGCGCCAGCAGCGAAGAGGCGGACACTGAAGCTTTCTTT,CASSEEADTEAFF
TRBV5-1,TRBJ2-5,.,TRBD1,15,TGCGCCAGCAGCTTGACAGGGGGTATACAAGAGACCCAGTACTTC,CASSLTGGIQETQYF
TRBV3-1/TRBV3-2,TRBJ1-2,.,.,14,TGTGCCAGCAGCAAAGATCTAGACTCCAAGGGCTACACCTTC,CASSKDLDSKGYTF
TRBV10-2,TRBJ2-7,.,.,14,TGCGCCAGCAGGGGGACTGGGGAGTCCTACGAGCAGTACTTC,CASRGTGESYEQYF
TRBV2,TRBJ1-2,.,.,12,TGTGCCAGCAGTGCCCGGAACTATGGCTACACCTTC,CASSARNYGYTF
TRBV18,TRBJ1-2,.,TRBD1,13,TGTGCCAGCTCGACAGGGGGTGACTATGGCTACACCTTC,CASSTGGDYGYTF
TRBV27,TRBJ2-4,.,TRBD2,13,TGTGCCAGCAGTGCCCTGGGGAGGGCCATTCAGTACTTC,CASSALGRAIQYF
TRBV18,TRBJ1-1,.,.,14,TGTGCCAGCTCACCACCGGGGGGTCACACTGAAGCTTTCTTT,CASSPPGGHTEAFF
TRBV11-3,TRBJ1-1,.,TRBD1,14,TGTGCCAGCAGCCAACGGGCTCGACAGGGTATAGCTTTCTTT,CASSQRARQGIAFF
TRBV18,TRBJ1-2,.,.,15,TGTGCCAGCTCACCCTCTATAGGACAGAACTATGGCTACACCTTC,CASSPSIGQNYGYTF
TRBV9,TRBJ2-2,.,.,15,TGTGCCAGCAGCGTAGGATCCGGGAACGCCGGGGAGCTGTTTTTT,CASSVGSGNAGELFF
TRBV21-1,TRBJ2-7,.,.,18,TGTGCCAGAGATCCAACCGGGACTAGCGGGAGGACTACCTACGAGCAGTACTTC,CARDPTGTSGRTTYEQYF
TRBV6-5,TRBJ2-2,.,TRBD2,15,TGTGCCAGCACACCCCAGACGGGGGGCACCGGGGAGCTGTTTTTT,CASTPQTGGTGELFF
TRBV13,TRBJ2-3,.,.,15,TGTGCCAGCAGCTTGGAGCACAGGGGCACAGATACGCAGTATTTT,CASSLEHRGTDTQYF
TRBV16,TRBJ1-6,.,.,16,TGTGCCAGCAGCCAATTCGCTCAGGGGAGCAATTCACCCCTCCACTTT,CASSQFAQGSNSPLHF
TRBV6-1,TRBJ1-3,few,.,16,TGTGCCAGCAGTGATTGGACAGAACAGCTTAGGAACACCATATATTTT,CASSDWTEQLRNTIYF
TRBV28,TRBJ2-6,.,.,16,TGTGCCAGCAGTTTTCCCGCGGCCTCTGGGGCCAACGTCCTGACTTTC,CASSFPAASGANVLTF
TRBV6-5,TRBJ1-1,once,.,13,TGTGCCAGCAGCCCCCGGTCCCTATTTGAAGCTTTCTTT,CASSPRSLFEAFF
TRBV5-6,TRBJ1-2,.,.,13,TGTGCCAGCAGCTTGGGGGGCGACTATGGCTACACCTTC,CASSLGGDYGYTF
TRBV19,TRBJ2-7,.,TRBD1,15,TGTGCCAGTAGTAATATGGGACAGCGGCAATACGAGCAGTACTTC,CASSNMGQRQYEQYF
TRBV11-2,TRBJ2-7,.,.,14,TGTGCCAGCAGCTTAGAAGTAGTGTCCTACGAGCAGTACTTC,CASSLEVVSYEQYF
TRBV7-3,TRBJ2-5,.,TRBD2,17,TGTGCCAGCAGCGTCACTAGCGGGGGGACGGCGGCTGAGACCCAGTACTTC,CASSVTSGGTAAETQYF
TRBV30,TRBJ2-7,.,.,11,TGTGCCTGGAGTGCCCTCGAGAAGCAGTACTTC,CAWSALEKQYF
TRBV3-1/TRBV3-2,TRBJ2-7,.,TRBD2,15,TGTGCCAGCAGCCAAGGCAGCGGGAGGGCGGGCGAGCAGTACTTC,CASSQGSGRAGEQYF
TRBV19,TRBJ2-2,.,TRBD2,15,TGTGCCAGTAGTTTTACTAGCGGGGGGACCGGGGAGCTGTTTTTT,CASSFTSGGTGELFF